This TCR beta chain emerged from a study of blood T cell repertoires in COVID-19. Study-wide context: Sites across the United States, Italy and Spain contributed samples from acute and convalescent COVID-19. Sources were T cells, B-cell-depleted T cells, or PBMCs; the material itself was cDNA or gDNA.

The assay was immunoSEQ multiplex PCR, and TCRdb's table has in-frame clones only and misses some. The table shows about 150,000 clones, with 80% to 90% occurring only once. Looked up from germline, CDR1 is SGDLS and CDR2 is YYNGEE. CDR3 length: 15 amino acids. J lost 0 bases, V lost 4 bases, and 4 bases had no gene match. The chain is built from TRBV9 and TRBJ1-3; 7 bases align to TRBD1. This sequence originates from a woman aged 60-70 years with active COVID-19. The specimen was peripheral blood. This CDR3 reads CASSPGDSSGNTIYF. In nucleotides, the CDR3 is TGTGCCAGCAGCCCGGGGGACAGCTCTGGAAACACCATATATTTT.